This T cell receptor (beta chain) is from a study of blood T cell repertoires in COVID-19. The germline V gene has CDR1 SQVTM and CDR2 ANQGSEA. The CDR3 extends over 12 amino acids. This clone was counted between two and nine times. Germline and junction disagree at one end, which may indicate a read error. Method: immunoSEQ multiplex PCR; TCRdb's copy keeps in-frame clones and lacks some. The repertoire holds roughly 100,000 clones, with about 79% as singletons. The sequence derives from a man of 80 years or more with COVID-19, enrolled during active disease. The chain couples TRBV29-1 to TRBJ1-5, with D possibly being TRBD1 (6 bases). Source material: peripheral blood. CDR3 nucleotides: TGCAGCTTTGACAGGAACAATCAGCCCCAGCATTTT. Translated, it gives CSFDRNNQPQHF.